This is a list of T cell receptor beta chains from one sample in a study of response to subunit inactivated influenza vaccine. TCRdb recomputed calls from the RT-PCR reads with MiXCR, one row per CDR3 protein. The sample yields roughly 700,000 distinct CDR3 sequences, around 14% seen once. The starting material was PBMCs from blood, obtained less than 15 days before vaccination. These receptors all stem from a man in his fifties or sixties who received an inactivated influenza vaccine. CDR3s include the opening cysteine and the closing phenylalanine or tryptophan. The order of the fields is D gene, V gene, J gene, clone size, CDR3 DNA, CDR3 protein. D genes are given only for firm matches. Size is stated for part of the rows, as once, few or many counts, or as a class when the clone is expanded.

d_call: -
v_call: TRBV29-1
j_call: TRBJ2-3
clone_size: -
cdr3_nt: TGCAGCGTTGGAGGTCGGGTCTCAGATACGCAGTATTTT
cdr3_aa: CSVGGRVSDTQYF

d_call: -
v_call: TRBV6-2/TRBV6-3
j_call: TRBJ2-7
clone_size: -
cdr3_nt: TGTGCCAGCAGTTCCCCCCTCTACGAGCAGTACTTC
cdr3_aa: CASSSPLYEQYF

d_call: -
v_call: TRBV12-3/TRBV12-4
j_call: TRBJ1-2
clone_size: -
cdr3_nt: TGTGCCAGCAGTCTTGGTTCAGGGAATGACTATGGCTACACCTTC
cdr3_aa: CASSLGSGNDYGYTF

d_call: -
v_call: TRBV29-1
j_call: TRBJ2-2
clone_size: -
cdr3_nt: TGCGGCCTGCGACAGACCGGGGAGCTGTTTTTT
cdr3_aa: CGLRQTGELFF

d_call: -
v_call: TRBV20-1
j_call: TRBJ2-5
clone_size: few
cdr3_nt: TGCAGTGCTAGAGCTCGGGGGGAGACCCAGTACTTC
cdr3_aa: CSARARGETQYF

d_call: -
v_call: TRBV12-3/TRBV12-4
j_call: TRBJ1-3
clone_size: few
cdr3_nt: TGTGCCAGCAGTTTCAGTCCAGGGAGGGGTCCTGGAAACACCATATATTTT
cdr3_aa: CASSFSPGRGPGNTIYF

d_call: -
v_call: TRBV5-1
j_call: TRBJ2-7
clone_size: few
cdr3_nt: TGCGCCAGCAGACCGACCGGGACGCCCGCCTACGAGCAGTACTTC
cdr3_aa: CASRPTGTPAYEQYF

d_call: -
v_call: TRBV7-8
j_call: TRBJ2-2
clone_size: -
cdr3_nt: TGTGCCAGCAGCTTAGGAGGGGGACTTTACACCGGGGAGCTGTTTTTT
cdr3_aa: CASSLGGGLYTGELFF

d_call: TRBD1
v_call: TRBV2
j_call: TRBJ1-1
clone_size: few
cdr3_nt: TGTGCCAGCAGGGTAAACAGGGGTTTAGGAGCTTTCTTT
cdr3_aa: CASRVNRGLGAFF

d_call: TRBD1
v_call: TRBV7-3
j_call: TRBJ2-7
clone_size: -
cdr3_nt: TGTGCCAGCAGCTTGACAGGGGGTGTCCACGAGCAGTACTTC
cdr3_aa: CASSLTGGVHEQYF

d_call: -
v_call: TRBV12-3/TRBV12-4
j_call: TRBJ1-4
clone_size: few
cdr3_nt: TGTGCCAGCAGTGACAACCGGGGGCCTGAAAAACTGTTTTTT
cdr3_aa: CASSDNRGPEKLFF

d_call: -
v_call: TRBV28
j_call: TRBJ2-1
clone_size: -
cdr3_nt: TGTGCCAGCAGCCGGGGACCGCGGGCATACTACAATGAGCAGTTCTTC
cdr3_aa: CASSRGPRAYYNEQFF

d_call: -
v_call: TRBV6-2/TRBV6-3
j_call: TRBJ2-4
clone_size: -
cdr3_nt: TGTGCCAGCAGTTACTCGATGGTAGAGGTAGCCAAAAACATTCAGTACTTC
cdr3_aa: CASSYSMVEVAKNIQYF

d_call: -
v_call: TRBV6-1
j_call: TRBJ2-1
clone_size: -
cdr3_nt: TGTGCCAGCAGTCAATTGACGGGGCGGGACTCCTACAATGAGCAGTTCTTC
cdr3_aa: CASSQLTGRDSYNEQFF

d_call: -
v_call: TRBV29-1
j_call: TRBJ2-7
clone_size: -
cdr3_nt: TGCAGCGCCTACGGGGTACATGGCTCCTACGAGCAGTACTTC
cdr3_aa: CSAYGVHGSYEQYF

d_call: TRBD2
v_call: TRBV4-3
j_call: TRBJ2-1
clone_size: many
cdr3_nt: TGCGCCAGCAGCCTATATCAAGGGACTAGTGGCAATGAGCAGTTCTTC
cdr3_aa: CASSLYQGTSGNEQFF

d_call: -
v_call: TRBV10-3
j_call: TRBJ1-1
clone_size: -
cdr3_nt: TGTGCCATCAGTGAGGAGGGGGTGGTCACTGAAGCTTTCTTT
cdr3_aa: CAISEEGVVTEAFF

d_call: TRBD2
v_call: TRBV12-3/TRBV12-4
j_call: TRBJ2-5
clone_size: -
cdr3_nt: TGTGCCAGCAGTCGACTAGCGGGGGGCAGGGAGACCCAGTACTTC
cdr3_aa: CASSRLAGGRETQYF

d_call: TRBD2
v_call: TRBV7-6
j_call: TRBJ2-1
clone_size: few
cdr3_nt: TGTGCCAGCAGCCAAGCCTTCGGGACTAGCGGTAATGAGCAGTTCTTC
cdr3_aa: CASSQAFGTSGNEQFF

d_call: TRBD2
v_call: TRBV5-1
j_call: TRBJ2-1
clone_size: many
cdr3_nt: TGTGCCAGCAGCCCCGACCGGGGGGCCTACAATGAGCAGTTCTTC
cdr3_aa: CASSPDRGAYNEQFF

d_call: -
v_call: TRBV12-3/TRBV12-4
j_call: TRBJ2-6
clone_size: -
cdr3_nt: TGTGCCAGCAGTTCGACAGCTCGATTCTCTGGGGCCAACGTCCTGACTTTC
cdr3_aa: CASSSTARFSGANVLTF

d_call: -
v_call: TRBV4-2
j_call: TRBJ2-7
clone_size: few
cdr3_nt: TGTGCCAGCAGCCAAGCCCCAGTCGACTACGAGCAGTACTTC
cdr3_aa: CASSQAPVDYEQYF

d_call: TRBD1
v_call: TRBV12-3/TRBV12-4
j_call: TRBJ1-2
clone_size: many
cdr3_nt: TGTGCCAGCAGTTTAGGACAGGGCTATGGCTACACCTTC
cdr3_aa: CASSLGQGYGYTF

d_call: TRBD2
v_call: TRBV7-9
j_call: TRBJ2-5
clone_size: -
cdr3_nt: TGTGCCAGCAGCTTATCTAGCGGGAACCAAGAGACCCAGTACTTC
cdr3_aa: CASSLSSGNQETQYF

d_call: -
v_call: TRBV4-2
j_call: TRBJ2-7
clone_size: many
cdr3_nt: TGCGCCAGCAGCCAAGACCTTTACTACGAGCAGTACTTC
cdr3_aa: CASSQDLYYEQYF

d_call: TRBD2
v_call: TRBV20-1
j_call: TRBJ2-1
clone_size: few
cdr3_nt: TGCAGTGCTAGAATTCCTAGCGGGAGGGCTTACAATGAGCAGTTCTTC
cdr3_aa: CSARIPSGRAYNEQFF

d_call: -
v_call: TRBV28
j_call: TRBJ2-1
clone_size: few
cdr3_nt: TGTGCCAGCAGGACGGGGACAATCTACAATGAGCAGTTCTTC
cdr3_aa: CASRTGTIYNEQFF

d_call: TRBD2
v_call: TRBV7-3
j_call: TRBJ2-1
clone_size: -
cdr3_nt: TGTGCCAGCAGCTTATTCGGGACTAACAACAATGAGCAGTTCTTC
cdr3_aa: CASSLFGTNNNEQFF

d_call: TRBD2
v_call: TRBV5-1
j_call: TRBJ2-2
clone_size: -
cdr3_nt: TGCGCCAGCAGCTTCACTAGCGTAACCGGGGAGCTGTTTTTT
cdr3_aa: CASSFTSVTGELFF

d_call: -
v_call: TRBV7-2
j_call: TRBJ2-3
clone_size: many
cdr3_nt: TGTGCCAGCAGCTTTGAGGGGGGTAGGGTAGATACGCAGTATTTT
cdr3_aa: CASSFEGGRVDTQYF

d_call: -
v_call: TRBV9
j_call: TRBJ2-2
clone_size: -
cdr3_nt: TGTGCCAGCAGCTCCCGGGGACTCACCGGGGAGCTGTTTTTT
cdr3_aa: CASSSRGLTGELFF

d_call: TRBD1
v_call: TRBV29-1
j_call: TRBJ1-2
clone_size: few
cdr3_nt: TGCAGCGTTGGACAGGGTTTGTACGGCTATGGCTACACCTTC
cdr3_aa: CSVGQGLYGYGYTF

d_call: -
v_call: TRBV29-1
j_call: TRBJ2-1
clone_size: many
cdr3_nt: TGCAGCGTCGAATCCGACACTTCGGATGAGCAGTTCTTC
cdr3_aa: CSVESDTSDEQFF

d_call: -
v_call: TRBV15
j_call: TRBJ1-3
clone_size: few
cdr3_nt: TGTGCCACCAGCAGAGATCAGGGAGTTGGAAACACCATATATTTT
cdr3_aa: CATSRDQGVGNTIYF

d_call: -
v_call: TRBV6-5
j_call: TRBJ2-1
clone_size: few
cdr3_nt: TGTGCCAGCAGTTACTCTACGGGGGTATACAATGAGCAGTTCTTC
cdr3_aa: CASSYSTGVYNEQFF

d_call: TRBD2
v_call: TRBV7-9
j_call: TRBJ2-7
clone_size: -
cdr3_nt: TGTGCCAGCAGCTTAGAGCCTAGCGGGCCCTACGAGCAGTACTTC
cdr3_aa: CASSLEPSGPYEQYF

d_call: -
v_call: TRBV6-8
j_call: TRBJ2-2
clone_size: -
cdr3_nt: TGTGCCAGCAGTTACGGAAGCGGCCCTACGCGAGCCACCGGGGAGCTGTTTTTT
cdr3_aa: CASSYGSGPTRATGELFF

d_call: -
v_call: TRBV30
j_call: TRBJ1-4
clone_size: -
cdr3_nt: TGTGCCTGGAGTGTGGGAGGCCGGGAAAAACTGTTTTTT
cdr3_aa: CAWSVGGREKLFF

d_call: -
v_call: TRBV12-3/TRBV12-4
j_call: TRBJ2-3
clone_size: few
cdr3_nt: TGTGCCAGCACTCCAGGCAGAGCTAGCACAGATACGCAGTATTTT
cdr3_aa: CASTPGRASTDTQYF

d_call: -
v_call: TRBV7-8
j_call: TRBJ2-7
clone_size: -
cdr3_nt: TGTGCCAGCAGCTCACGCCGGGACCGGACCTACGAGCAGTACTTC
cdr3_aa: CASSSRRDRTYEQYF

d_call: TRBD2
v_call: TRBV7-9
j_call: TRBJ2-5
clone_size: -
cdr3_nt: TGTGCCAGCAGCCGACTAGCGGGGTACACGCGGGAGACCCAGTACTTC
cdr3_aa: CASSRLAGYTRETQYF

d_call: -
v_call: TRBV24-1
j_call: TRBJ2-3
clone_size: -
cdr3_nt: TGTGCCACCACAGCAGGACCCACAGATACGCAGTATTTT
cdr3_aa: CATTAGPTDTQYF

d_call: TRBD2
v_call: TRBV7-9
j_call: TRBJ2-3
clone_size: -
cdr3_nt: TGTGCCAGCAGCTTAGAGGGACTAGCAACAGATACGCAGTATTTT
cdr3_aa: CASSLEGLATDTQYF

d_call: TRBD2
v_call: TRBV11-2
j_call: TRBJ2-1
clone_size: -
cdr3_nt: TGTGCCAGCAGCCCCGGACTAGAAAGGGTGAGAGAGCAGTTCTTC
cdr3_aa: CASSPGLERVREQFF

d_call: TRBD2
v_call: TRBV9
j_call: TRBJ2-7
clone_size: few
cdr3_nt: TGTGCCAGCAGCGCACATGCGGGGGTTGGCGGCTACGAGCAGTACTTC
cdr3_aa: CASSAHAGVGGYEQYF

d_call: TRBD2
v_call: TRBV24-1
j_call: TRBJ2-1
clone_size: -
cdr3_nt: TGTGCCACCAGTGATTTGTCGACTAGCCATAATGAGCAGTTCTTC
cdr3_aa: CATSDLSTSHNEQFF

d_call: TRBD1
v_call: TRBV11-2
j_call: TRBJ1-4
clone_size: -
cdr3_nt: TGTGCCAGCAGCTCCAACAGGGGAAGAGCCATAGGTGAAAAACTGTTTTTT
cdr3_aa: CASSSNRGRAIGEKLFF

d_call: TRBD1
v_call: TRBV27
j_call: TRBJ2-7
clone_size: few
cdr3_nt: TGTGCCAGCAAGGCCCACGAGACAGGGTCGGTCGAGCAGTACTTC
cdr3_aa: CASKAHETGSVEQYF

d_call: TRBD2
v_call: TRBV2
j_call: TRBJ2-2
clone_size: few
cdr3_nt: TGTGCCAGCAGTGTAGGAGCGGGAGGGACCGGGGAGCTGTTTTTT
cdr3_aa: CASSVGAGGTGELFF

d_call: TRBD1
v_call: TRBV10-3
j_call: TRBJ1-1
clone_size: many
cdr3_nt: TGTGCCATAGCAGGGGGCGCGATTGGGGGGACTGAAGCTTTCTTT
cdr3_aa: CAIAGGAIGGTEAFF

d_call: -
v_call: TRBV7-9
j_call: TRBJ1-4
clone_size: few
cdr3_nt: TGTGCCAGCAGCCTTAGCATCAGCGGTGAAAAACTGTTTTTT
cdr3_aa: CASSLSISGEKLFF

d_call: TRBD2
v_call: TRBV4-1
j_call: TRBJ2-1
clone_size: many
cdr3_nt: TGCGCCAGCAGCCAACCCGGGGGGACCCGCGAGCAGTTCTTC
cdr3_aa: CASSQPGGTREQFF

d_call: TRBD2
v_call: TRBV7-9
j_call: TRBJ2-1
clone_size: -
cdr3_nt: TGTGCCAGCAGCGTACTAGCGGGGGGAACCTACAATGAGCAGTTCTTC
cdr3_aa: CASSVLAGGTYNEQFF

d_call: -
v_call: TRBV20-1
j_call: TRBJ1-1
clone_size: -
cdr3_nt: TGCAGTGCTAGTGGGCACTTAAACACTGAAGCTTTCTTT
cdr3_aa: CSASGHLNTEAFF